This T cell receptor beta chain was found in a study of T-cell reconstitution after alpha-beta-depleted transplantation in children. The V gene lost 5 bases and the J gene lost 4 bases, with 15 bases spanning the gap. The germline V gene encodes CDR1 LNHDA and CDR2 SQIVND (reference sequence). There are 15 residues in the CDR3. Preparation of the TCRbeta library used unique molecular identifiers. TCRdb fed the PCR reads into MiXCR, producing one record per CDR3 protein. The table lists about 610,000 distinct CDR3 sequences, roughly a tenth of them singletons. This clonotype has a single count. The sequenced sample was PBMCs from the stem cell graft donor, obtained from the stem cell graft. The receptor comes from a human donor who donated a stem cell graft to a child with acute myeloid leukemia. This chain joins TRBV19 and TRBJ2-1; D might be TRBD1 or TRBD2, each matching 6 bases. The CDR3 DNA reads as TGTGCCAGTAGTTTCCCGGGGGCCCCATACAATGAGCAGTTCTTC. It translates to CASSFPGAPYNEQFF. Based on the CDR3 plus reference TRBV19 and TRBJ2-1, the full variable domain is DGGITQSPKYLFRKEGQNVTLSCEQNLNHDAMYWYRQDPGQGLRLIYYSQIVNDFQKGDIAEGYSVSREKKESFPLTVTSAQKNPTAFYLCASSFPGAPYNEQFFGPGTRLTVL.